Presented here are 10 T cell receptor beta chains from one specimen sequenced in a study of shared clonotypes between healthy human individuals (dated by TCRdb to the early 2020s). For the CD8 naive samples, CD45RO-negative cells were positively selected for CCR7, yielding a CD45RA+CCR7+ population from which TemRA cells were excluded. Library method: the immunoSEQ multiplex PCR assay. TCRdb retrieved this table from immuneACCESS and kept in-frame rearrangements only. Not all clones are present; in checked studies, unresolved V genes account for under half, and no reason is known for the remainder. The sample yields approximately 590,000 clones; 95% to 96% were counted once. The ten most abundant clones make up less than 0.13% of the sample. The source material was naive CD8+ T cells sorted from blood. Read against the paper, the sample's cell subset or site label means: CD45RA+CCR7+. The receptor set was obtained from a woman aged 25-40 years in good health.

This clone appeared a single time. The rearrangement joins TRBV27 to TRBJ2-7; 7 nucleotides match TRBD2. Germline V CDR1 and CDR2: MNHEY, SMNVEV (reference sequence). The CDR3 loop spans 13 amino acids. V gave up 8 bases and J gave up 2 bases; unmatched junction bases: 6. CDR3 sequence (DNA): TGTGCCAGCGGGCCCGGGACTACCTACGAGCAGTACTTC. Its translation is CASGPGTTYEQYF.

As concerns this clone: Different DNA sequences within this sample yield the same CDR3. V and J are TRBV9 and TRBJ1-1; D gene uncertain. Per germline, CDR1 SGDLS and CDR2 YYNGEE. The CDR3 is 12 residues long. Trimming pared 0 bases from V and 7 bases from J, leaving 7 bases between. The CDR3 reads CASSVGGSEAFF. In DNA form, the CDR3 reads TGTGCCAGCAGCGTAGGAGGGAGTGAAGCTTTCTTT.

The V gene is TRBV30, the J gene TRBJ2-7; 7 bases align to TRBD1. The CDR3 sequence is 16 residues long. V lost 1 base, J lost 2 bases, and 11 bases stayed unmatched. Germline CDR1 and CDR2: GTSNPN and SVGIG (reference sequence). The chain's CDR3 is CAWSAKTGQLPYEQYF. DNA of the CDR3: TGTGCCTGGAGTGCGAAGACAGGGCAACTCCCCTACGAGCAGTACTTC.

The V call is TRBV14, the J call TRBJ2-4; the D gene could be TRBD1 or TRBD2 (6 bases each). The CDR3 consists of 15 residues. Germline V gene sequence: CDR1 SGHDN, CDR2 FVKESK. The germline V and J ends were trimmed by 1 base and 6 bases, with 13 bases remaining between them. CDR3 region: CASSQGGATVNIQYF. The CDR3 coding sequence is TGTGCCAGCAGCCAAGGGGGGGCAACGGTAAACATTCAGTACTTC.

This clone appeared once. The chain is built from TRBV28 and TRBJ2-5; no reliable D call. This CDR3 is built from 14 residues. Trimming shortened V by 6 bases and J by 3 bases, and 14 bases separated the two germline ends. Germline lookup yields CDR1 MDHEN and CDR2 SYDVKM. This chain's CDR3 is CASRSGPEKETQYF. CDR3 nucleotides: TGTGCCAGCAGGTCCGGACCCGAGAAAGAGACCCAGTACTTC.

The chain employs TRBV5-1 and TRBJ1-2; D is possibly TRBD1 (6 bases). The CDR3 has 15 amino acids. CDR1 SGHRS and CDR2 YFSETQ come from the germline V gene. The ends were cut back, 0 bases at V and 4 bases at J, with 13 bases in the middle. DNA of the CDR3: TGCGCCAGCAGCTTGGCCGGGGGGCAGGGCTATGGCTACACCTTC. Its protein product is CASSLAGGQGYGYTF.

This sequence joins TRBV5-4 and TRBJ2-7; 9 bases fit TRBD2. This CDR3 comprises 14 residues. In germline, CDR1 is SGHNT, CDR2 YYREEE (reference sequence). Trimming removed 4 bases from V and 4 bases from J; junction bases left unmatched: 6. The CDR3 reads CASSGGLAGYEQYF. In nucleotides, the CDR3 is TGTGCCAGCAGCGGGGGACTAGCCGGGTACGAGCAGTACTTC.

The chain carries TRBV7-9 and TRBJ2-7; D is possibly TRBD2 (6 bases). Germline CDR1 is SEHNR and CDR2 is FQNEAQ (reference sequence). There are 13 residues in the CDR3. Trimming left V 3 bases short and J 7 bases short, with 13 bases between. CDR3 bases: TGTGCCAGCAGCTTCGGGGGTTCGGGGGAGCAGTACTTC. Its protein is CASSFGGSGEQYF. The variable domain in full, with the rest retrieved from reference TRBV7-9 and TRBJ2-7, is DTGVSQNPRHKITKRGQNVTFRCDPISEHNRLYWYRQTLGQGPEFLTYFQNEAQLEKSRLLSDRFSAERPKGSFSTLEIQRTEQGDSAMYLCASSFGGSGEQYFGPGTRLTVT.

The count of this clone is one. The chain has TRBV5-4 and TRBJ1-3, with 10 bases fitting TRBD1. The germline CDR1 and CDR2 sequences are SGHNT and YYREEE (reference sequence). V shed 4 bases and J 3 bases; nucleotides not matched to a gene: 4. The CDR3 covers 15 residues. Here the CDR3 reads CASSLGQGGGNTIYF. In nucleotides, the CDR3 is TGTGCCAGCAGCCTAGGACAGGGGGGTGGAAACACCATATATTTT.

The rearrangement links TRBV13 to TRBJ2-7; D call uncertain. The CDR3 totals 13 residues. V dropped 4 bases and J dropped 1 base, with 8 bases sitting between them. Germline V gene lookup returns CDR1 PRHDT and CDR2 FYEKMQ (reference sequence). CDR3 bases: TGTGCCAGCAGCTCCCGGCAGTCCTACGAGCAGTACTTC. Translating gives CASSSRQSYEQYF.